This T cell receptor beta chain was recovered during a study of shared clonotypes between healthy human individuals. The wider study: Aged 18 to 49, the donors were a couple of women and a few men.

Notes on the study in general: Compared with memory subsets, naive subsets generally had larger estimated richness. The generation probabilities recorded for non-shared clonotypes fell below those of clonotypes shared by all four donors. Despite large depth, rarefaction showed incomplete sorted-subset sequencing.

TCRdb's copy holds only in-frame clones and misses some; the assay was immunoSEQ multiplex PCR. The sample shows around 620,000 clones, roughly 96% of them seen only once. Naive CD8 cells lacked CD45RO and underwent positive selection for CCR7, leaving out terminally differentiated effector memory CD45RA+ cells. There are 13 residues in the CDR3. Germline V gives CDR1 MNHEY, CDR2 SMNVEV (reference sequence). Note on this clone: Its target is unknown.

The genes are TRBV27 and TRBJ2-5, with D perhaps matching TRBD1 (5 bases). The J call is doubtful: the DNA matches TRBJ2-7 better. Sequences were obtained from naive CD8+ T cells sorted from blood. The TCR sequence derives from a woman in her 30s in good health. CDR3 amino acids: CASSFTGGYEQYF. The CDR3 DNA follows: TGTGCCAGCAGTTTTACAGGTGGCTACGAGCAGTACTTC.